This is a list of T cell receptor beta chains from one sample in a study of identical twins. Via MiXCR, TCRdb re-called the 5' RACE reads, giving one row per CDR3 protein. The table includes some 100,000 distinct CDR3 sequences, around 5.5% detected once. The sample taken for sequencing was memory T cells sorted from blood. These receptors were obtained from a woman in her 50s in good health. Each CDR3 is given with its conserved first and last residue. D genes are given only for firm matches. Not all rows give a size; the values are once, few, many and, for expanded clones, a class.

>TRBV19|many|TRBJ1-4|.|12
CASSRQLEKLFF
TGTGCCAGCTCCAGACAGCTTGAAAAACTGTTTTTT
>TRBV5-4|many|TRBJ1-2|TRBD1|17
CASSLDLRDSTIYGYTF
TGTGCCAGCAGCTTGGATTTGAGGGACAGCACTATCTATGGCTACACCTTC
>TRBV4-2|many|TRBJ2-3|TRBD2|18
CASSQEGSGGRGSDTQYF
TGTGCCAGCAGCCAAGAAGGAAGTGGCGGGAGAGGGTCAGATACGCAGTATTTT
>TRBV24-1|few|TRBJ2-1|.|15
CATSDSGVIRNEQFF
TGTGCCACCAGTGATTCAGGGGTCATTAGGAATGAGCAGTTCTTC
>TRBV3-1|many|TRBJ2-3|.|16
CASSQAGRGYTDTQYF
TGTGCCAGCAGCCAAGCGGGGCGGGGATACACAGATACGCAGTATTTT
>TRBV20-1|many|TRBJ2-7|.|13
CSASPPYSYEQYF
TGCAGTGCTAGCCCTCCTTACTCTTACGAGCAGTACTTC
>TRBV7-7|few|TRBJ2-5|.|16
CASSLEPGRVQETQYF
TGTGCTAGCAGCCTAGAGCCGGGACGGGTACAAGAGACCCAGTACTTC
>TRBV24-1|many|TRBJ1-2|.|13
CATSDTGFYGYTF
TGTGCCACCAGTGATACGGGTTTCTATGGCTACACCTTC
>TRBV12-3/TRBV12-4|many|TRBJ1-1|.|13
CASSLIVNTEAFF
TGTGCCAGCAGTTTAATAGTGAACACTGAAGCTTTCTTT
>TRBV27|.|TRBJ2-3|TRBD2|15
CASSAGVVGTDTQYF
TGTGCCAGCAGCGCGGGAGTCGTCGGGACAGATACGCAGTATTTT
>TRBV6-1|many|TRBJ1-5|TRBD1|16
CASSDLGTVVFQPQHF
TGTGCCAGCAGTGATTTAGGGACAGTGGTTTTTCAGCCCCAGCATTTT
>TRBV6-5|.|TRBJ2-7|TRBD2|19
CASITTGTSVILGVYEQYF
TGTGCCAGCATTACTACCGGGACTAGCGTAATTTTAGGGGTGTACGAGCAGTACTTC
>TRBV14|many|TRBJ2-2|.|15
CASSRNRVASGELFF
TGTGCCAGCAGTCGGAACAGGGTGGCGTCCGGGGAGCTGTTTTTT
>TRBV20-1|many|TRBJ1-3|.|11
CSARDGNTIYF
TGCAGTGCTAGAGATGGAAACACCATATATTTT
>TRBV6-2/TRBV6-3|few|TRBJ2-1|TRBD2|15
CASSRSSGFYNEQFF
TGTGCCAGCAGTCGATCTAGCGGATTCTACAATGAGCAGTTCTTC
>TRBV5-1|many|TRBJ1-1|.|13
CASSLPTRDGAFF
TGCGCCAGCAGCCTCCCGACCAGGGATGGAGCTTTCTTT
>TRBV12-3/TRBV12-4|few|TRBJ2-5|TRBD1|12
CASSITGGSQYF
TGTGCCAGCAGTATTACAGGGGGGTCCCAGTACTTC
>TRBV7-9|.|TRBJ2-1|.|13
CASSSSGRNEQFF
TGTGCCAGCAGCTCCTCAGGGAGAAATGAGCAGTTCTTC
>TRBV6-4|many|TRBJ2-3|.|14
CASSLQKSTDTQYF
TGTGCCAGCAGCCTACAGAAGAGCACAGATACGCAGTATTTT
>TRBV19|.|TRBJ1-1|.|13
CASSIGWTMGAFF
TGTGCCAGTAGTATCGGTTGGACGATGGGAGCTTTCTTT